This T cell receptor beta chain was recorded in a study of control samples from healthy donors and cancer patients. Clones were sequenced by immunoSEQ multiplex PCR, and TCRdb holds only the in-frame ones, with some missing. The table records some 160,000 clones, about 90% of them present only once. The CDR3 is 14 residues long. Germline values: CDR1 SGHRS, CDR2 YFSETQ. Trimming left V 3 bases short and J 9 bases short, with 13 bases between. The chain is built from TRBV5-1 and TRBJ2-6; D is uncertain. This sequence originates from a woman aged 25 to 39 in good health. Sequenced sample: blood. In DNA form, the CDR3 reads TGCGCCAGCAGCTCATCAGGCCCGCACAACGTCCTGACTTTC. Amino acids: CASSSSGPHNVLTF.